This T cell receptor (beta chain) originates from a study of T cell responses to AZD1222 COVID-19 vaccine. Points from the study as a whole: Receipt of two AZD1222 doses was followed by a rise in Spike-specific TCR breadth and depth. Seropositive at baseline were only a handful of AZD1222 recipients. Most donors were white British, females outnumbered males, and clonal diversity was possibly underestimated. Vaccine-associated CD4 TCRs ranged over spike, dominating at 160-218 and 743-854.

Data came from immunoSEQ multiplex PCR; TCRdb stores just in-frame clones and leaves some out. The sample lists more than 80,000 clones, approximately 88% seen once, with 5.8% in the top ten. Trimming at V came to 0 bases and at J to 3 bases, leaving 0 bases not matched to a gene. CDR3 length: 14 amino acids. Germline values: CDR1 SGHTA, CDR2 FQGTGA. A word on this clone: Its antigen is undetermined.

The source of this sequence is an adult in good health. Sample: peripheral blood, taken on day 0 of AZD1222 vaccination. This sequence joins TRBV7-3 and TRBJ1-1; 8 bases match TRBD1. CDR3 coding DNA: TGTGCCAGCAGCTTAACGGGACAGGACACTGAAGCTTTCTTT. This translates into CASSLTGQDTEAFF.